The entry that follows covers one T cell receptor (beta chain) sequence. Clones were read by immunoSEQ multiplex PCR, and TCRdb kept only the in-frame ones, dropping some. The table has more than 300,000 clones, more than 85% seen once. Participant-given clinical history determined each cohort assignment. No more than 2 weeks before study entry, exposed participants had met a case of COVID-19. The data were obtained in a study of blood T cell repertoires in COVID-19. As for the study in general: The United States, Italy and Spain supplied acute and convalescent COVID-19 samples. PBMCs, B-cell-depleted T cells, or T cells provided the cDNA or gDNA that made up the material.

Sample: PBMCs or T cells enriched from blood (not recorded which). The sequence derives from a young woman who had been exposed to COVID-19.

The CDR3 DNA follows: TGTGCCAGCAGCTTCCCCAGGGGGAGTGAAGCTTTCTTT. As protein: CASSFPRGSEAFF. The V and J genes are TRBV7-4 and TRBJ1-1, with 7 bases matching TRBD1. The CDR3 totals 13 residues. Trimming cost V 3 bases and J 7 bases; bases outside gene matches: 5. CDR1 and CDR2 (germline): SGHVT, SQSDAQ.